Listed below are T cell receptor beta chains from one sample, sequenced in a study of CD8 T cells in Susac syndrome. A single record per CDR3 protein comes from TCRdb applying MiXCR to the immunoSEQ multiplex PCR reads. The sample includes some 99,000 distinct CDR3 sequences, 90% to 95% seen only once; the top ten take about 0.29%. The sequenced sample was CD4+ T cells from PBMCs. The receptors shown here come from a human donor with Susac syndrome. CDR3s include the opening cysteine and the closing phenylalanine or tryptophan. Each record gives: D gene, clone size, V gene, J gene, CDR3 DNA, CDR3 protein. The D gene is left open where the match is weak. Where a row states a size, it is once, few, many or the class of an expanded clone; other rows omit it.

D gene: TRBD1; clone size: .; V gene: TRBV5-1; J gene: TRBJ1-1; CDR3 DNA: TGCGCCAGCAGCACACAGGGGGATGAAGCTTTCTTT; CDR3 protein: CASSTQGDEAFF
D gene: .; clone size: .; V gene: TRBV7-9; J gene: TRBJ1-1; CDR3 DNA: TGTGCCAGCACCCGAAACACTGAAGCTTTCTTT; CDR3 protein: CASTRNTEAFF
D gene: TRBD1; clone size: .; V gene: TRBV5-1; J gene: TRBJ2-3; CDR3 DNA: TGCGCCAGCAGCTTGGAAGGACAGGGAGTGGATACGCAGTATTTT; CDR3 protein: CASSLEGQGVDTQYF
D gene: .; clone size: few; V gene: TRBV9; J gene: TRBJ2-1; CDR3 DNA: TGTGCCAGCAGCGTTAGCCAGAACAATGAGCAGTTCTTC; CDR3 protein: CASSVSQNNEQFF
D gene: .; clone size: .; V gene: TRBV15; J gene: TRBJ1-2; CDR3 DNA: TGTGCCACCAGCAGAGATCAGGGGAACTATGGCTACACCTTC; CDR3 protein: CATSRDQGNYGYTF
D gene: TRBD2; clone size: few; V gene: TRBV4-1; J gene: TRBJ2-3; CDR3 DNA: TGCGCCAGCAGCCAACAGGCTAGCGGGCCCACAGATACGCAGTATTTT; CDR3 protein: CASSQQASGPTDTQYF
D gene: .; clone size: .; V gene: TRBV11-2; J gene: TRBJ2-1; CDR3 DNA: TGTGCCAGCAGCTTAGGGCAGGGGGAGGTTGGTGAGCAGTTCTTC; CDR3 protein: CASSLGQGEVGEQFF
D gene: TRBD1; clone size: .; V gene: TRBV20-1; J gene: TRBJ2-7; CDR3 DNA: TGCAGTGCTAGAACAGGGGGCAACGAGCAGTACTTC; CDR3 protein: CSARTGGNEQYF
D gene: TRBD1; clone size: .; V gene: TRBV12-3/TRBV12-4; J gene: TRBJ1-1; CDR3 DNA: TGTGCCAGCAGTCCTGGACAGGGGATGAGATTGGGGACTGAAGCTTTCTTT; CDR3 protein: CASSPGQGMRLGTEAFF
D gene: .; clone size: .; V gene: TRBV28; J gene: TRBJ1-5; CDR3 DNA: TGTGCCAGCAGTTTAGACCCAAAGCCCCAGCATTTT; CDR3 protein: CASSLDPKPQHF
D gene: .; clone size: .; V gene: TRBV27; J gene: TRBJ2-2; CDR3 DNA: TGTGCCAGCAGTGGCAATGGTTTCGGGGAGCTGTTTTTT; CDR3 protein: CASSGNGFGELFF
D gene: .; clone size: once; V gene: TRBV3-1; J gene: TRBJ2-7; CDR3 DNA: TGTGCCAGCAGCCCGCGGAATCGTCCCTACGAGCAGTACTTC; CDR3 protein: CASSPRNRPYEQYF
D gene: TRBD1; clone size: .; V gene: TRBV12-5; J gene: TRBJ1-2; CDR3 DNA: TGTGCTAGTGGTTTGGTACTACAGGGGAGGAATCATGGCTACACCTTC; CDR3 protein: CASGLVLQGRNHGYTF
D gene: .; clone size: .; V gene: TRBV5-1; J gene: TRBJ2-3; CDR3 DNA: TGCGCCAGCAGGTTAAATTCCGGAGATACGCAGTATTTT; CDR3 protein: CASRLNSGDTQYF
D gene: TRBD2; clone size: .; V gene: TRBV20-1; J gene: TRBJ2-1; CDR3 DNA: TGCAGTGCACTTGGAGCGGGGGGGGACAATGAGCAGTTCTTC; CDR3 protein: CSALGAGGDNEQFF